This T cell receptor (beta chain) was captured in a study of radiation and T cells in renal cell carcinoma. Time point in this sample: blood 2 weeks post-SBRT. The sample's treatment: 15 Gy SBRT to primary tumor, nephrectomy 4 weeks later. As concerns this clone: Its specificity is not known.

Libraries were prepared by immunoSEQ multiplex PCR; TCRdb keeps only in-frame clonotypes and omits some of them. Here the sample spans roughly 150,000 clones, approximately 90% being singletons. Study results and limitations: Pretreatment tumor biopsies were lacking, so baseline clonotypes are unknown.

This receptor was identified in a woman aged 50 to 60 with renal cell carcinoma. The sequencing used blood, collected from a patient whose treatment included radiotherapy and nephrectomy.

The DNA of the CDR3 is TGTGCCAGCAGCTTAGAAAACAGGGGGCAGGATGAGCAGTTCTTC. Translation gives CASSLENRGQDEQFF. The chain is built from TRBV11-3 and TRBJ2-1, with 9 bases matching TRBD1. V was clipped by 0 bases and J by 8 bases; unmatched bases: 5. The CDR3 consists of 15 residues. Germline lookup yields CDR1 SGHNT and CDR2 YENEEA.